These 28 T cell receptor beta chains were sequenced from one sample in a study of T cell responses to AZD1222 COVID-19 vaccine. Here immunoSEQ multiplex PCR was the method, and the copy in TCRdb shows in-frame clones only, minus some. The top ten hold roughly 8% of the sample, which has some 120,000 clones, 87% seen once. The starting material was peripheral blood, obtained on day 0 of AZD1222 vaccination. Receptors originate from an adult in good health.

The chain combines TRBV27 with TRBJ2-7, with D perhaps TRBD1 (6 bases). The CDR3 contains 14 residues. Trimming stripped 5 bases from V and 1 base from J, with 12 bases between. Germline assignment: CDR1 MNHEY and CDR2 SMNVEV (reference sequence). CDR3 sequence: CASSTQQGSYEQYF. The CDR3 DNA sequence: TGTGCCAGCAGTACACAACAGGGTTCCTACGAGCAGTACTTC.

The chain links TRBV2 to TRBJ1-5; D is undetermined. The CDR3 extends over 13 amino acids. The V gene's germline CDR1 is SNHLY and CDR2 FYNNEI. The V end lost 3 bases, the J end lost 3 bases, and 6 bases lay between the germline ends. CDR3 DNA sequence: TGTGCCAGCAGTGACAGGTACAATCAGCCCCAGCATTTT. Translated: CASSDRYNQPQHF.

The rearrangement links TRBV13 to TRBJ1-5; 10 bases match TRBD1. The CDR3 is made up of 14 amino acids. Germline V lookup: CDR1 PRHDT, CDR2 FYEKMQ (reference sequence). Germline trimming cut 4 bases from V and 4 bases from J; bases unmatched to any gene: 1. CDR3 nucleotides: TGTGCCAGCAGCTGGGACAGGGGTAATCAGCCCCAGCATTTT. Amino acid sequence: CASSWDRGNQPQHF.

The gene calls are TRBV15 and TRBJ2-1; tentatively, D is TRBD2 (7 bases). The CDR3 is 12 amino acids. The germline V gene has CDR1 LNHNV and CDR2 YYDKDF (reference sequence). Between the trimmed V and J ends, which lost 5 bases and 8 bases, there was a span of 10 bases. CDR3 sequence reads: CATSGGADEQFF. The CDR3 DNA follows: TGTGCCACCAGCGGGGGGGCAGATGAGCAGTTCTTC. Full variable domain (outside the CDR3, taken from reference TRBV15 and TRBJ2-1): DAMVIQNPRYQVTQFGKPVTLSCSQTLNHNVMYWYQQKSSQAPKLLFHYYDKDFNNEADTPDNFQSRRPNTSFCFLDIRSPGLGDTAMYLCATSGGADEQFFGPGTRLTVL.

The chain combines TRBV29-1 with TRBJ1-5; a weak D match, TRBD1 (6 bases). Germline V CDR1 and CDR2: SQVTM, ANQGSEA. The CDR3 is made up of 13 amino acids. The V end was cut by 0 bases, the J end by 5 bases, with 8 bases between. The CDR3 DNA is TGCAGCGTTGAAGAGGGGGCAGATCAGCCCCAGCATTTT. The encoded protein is CSVEEGADQPQHF.

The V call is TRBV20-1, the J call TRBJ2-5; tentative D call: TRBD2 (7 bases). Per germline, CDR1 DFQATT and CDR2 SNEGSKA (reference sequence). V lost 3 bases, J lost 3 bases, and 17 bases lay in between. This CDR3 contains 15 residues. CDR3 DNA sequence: TGCAGTGCTAGTATATTCGGGGGGCCGGAAGAGACCCAGTACTTC. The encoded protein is CSASIFGGPEETQYF.

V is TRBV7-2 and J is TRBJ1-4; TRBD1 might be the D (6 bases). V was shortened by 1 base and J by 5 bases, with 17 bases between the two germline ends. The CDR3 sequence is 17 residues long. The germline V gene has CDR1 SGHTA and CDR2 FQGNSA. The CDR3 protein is CASSLVAGGGRNEKLFF. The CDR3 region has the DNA TGTGCCAGCAGCTTAGTGGCCGGGGGGGGCCGAAATGAAAAACTGTTTTTT. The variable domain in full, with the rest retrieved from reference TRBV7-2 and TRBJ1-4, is GAGVSQSPSNKVTEKGKDVELRCDPISGHTALYWYRQSLGQGLEFLIYFQGNSAPDKSGLPSDRFSAERTGGSVSTLTIQRTQQEDSAVYLCASSLVAGGGRNEKLFFGSGTQLSVL.

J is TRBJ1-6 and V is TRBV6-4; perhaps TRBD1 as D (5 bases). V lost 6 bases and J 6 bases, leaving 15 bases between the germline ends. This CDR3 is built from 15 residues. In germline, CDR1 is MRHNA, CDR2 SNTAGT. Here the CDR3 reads CASRPQGNGNSPLHF. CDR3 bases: TGTGCCAGCAGACCGCAGGGCAATGGTAATTCACCCCTCCACTTT.

CDR3 in amino acids: CASRYPATLAFNSPLHF. For the CDR3, the DNA is TGTGCCAGCAGGTACCCGGCTACTCTAGCATTTAATTCACCCCTCCACTTT. The chain joins TRBV28 to TRBJ1-6; D is ambiguous. This CDR3 spans 17 amino acids. From germline, CDR1 is MDHEN and CDR2 SYDVKM. Trimming took off 6 bases at V and 6 bases at J, with 21 bases between the two ends. Combining the CDR3 with reference TRBV28 and TRBJ1-6 gives the whole variable domain DVKVTQSSRYLVKRTGEKVFLECVQDMDHENMFWYRQDPGLGLRLIYFSYDVKMKEKGDIPEGYSVSREKKERFSLILESASTNQTSMYLCASRYPATLAFNSPLHFGNGTRLTVT.

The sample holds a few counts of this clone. As DNA, the CDR3 is TGTGCCAGCAGCCATCGACAGGGGGCGCGAGATAATTCACCCCTCCACTTT. Protein product: CASSHRQGARDNSPLHF. The chain combines TRBV3-1 (or the pseudogene TRBV3-2) with TRBJ1-6; TRBD1 aligns across 10 bases. Germline V gives CDR1 LGHDT, CDR2 YNNKEL (reference sequence). The V segment lost 3 bases and the J segment 5 bases; nucleotides outside the gene matches: 7. This CDR3 spans 17 amino acids.

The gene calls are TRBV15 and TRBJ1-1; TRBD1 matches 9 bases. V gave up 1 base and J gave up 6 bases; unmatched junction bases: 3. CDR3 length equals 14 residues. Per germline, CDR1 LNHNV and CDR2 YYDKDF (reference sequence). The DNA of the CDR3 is TGTGCCACCAGCAGAGGGGACAGGGAGCCTGAAGCTTTCTTT. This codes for CATSRGDREPEAFF.

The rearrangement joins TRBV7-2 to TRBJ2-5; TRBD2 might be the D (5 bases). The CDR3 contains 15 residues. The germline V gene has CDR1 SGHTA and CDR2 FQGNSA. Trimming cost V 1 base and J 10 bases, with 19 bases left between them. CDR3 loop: CASSLDRGERRSQYF. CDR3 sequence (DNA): TGTGCCAGCAGCTTAGATCGGGGTGAGCGGAGGAGCCAGTACTTC.

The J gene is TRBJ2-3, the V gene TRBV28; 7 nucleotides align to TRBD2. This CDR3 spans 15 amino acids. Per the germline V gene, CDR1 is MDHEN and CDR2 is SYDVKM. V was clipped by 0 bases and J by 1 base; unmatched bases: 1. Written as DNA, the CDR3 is TGTGCCAGCAGTTTATGGGGAGGGGGCACAGATACGCAGTATTTT. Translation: CASSLWGGGTDTQYF.

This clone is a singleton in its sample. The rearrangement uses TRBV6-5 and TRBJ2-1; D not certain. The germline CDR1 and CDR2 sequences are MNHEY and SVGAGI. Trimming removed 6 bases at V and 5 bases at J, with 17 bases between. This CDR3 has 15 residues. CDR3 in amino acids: CASSTLVGSNNEQFF. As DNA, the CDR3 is TGTGCCAGCAGCACTCTAGTTGGGTCCAACAATGAGCAGTTCTTC.

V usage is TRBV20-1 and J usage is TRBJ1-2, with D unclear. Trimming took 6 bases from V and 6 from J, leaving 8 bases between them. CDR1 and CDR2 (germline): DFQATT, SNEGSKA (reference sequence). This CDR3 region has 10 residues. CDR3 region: CSAEFDGYTF. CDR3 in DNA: TGCAGTGCGGAATTCGATGGCTACACCTTC.

The CDR3 DNA is TGTGCCAGCAGTTCTCCGAACACTGAAGCTTTCTTT. Amino acids: CASSSPNTEAFF. V usage is TRBV28 and J usage is TRBJ1-1; D is unresolved. The CDR3 contains 12 residues. Looked up from germline, CDR1 is MDHEN and CDR2 is SYDVKM. The ends were cut back, 4 bases at V and 1 base at J, with 4 bases in the middle.

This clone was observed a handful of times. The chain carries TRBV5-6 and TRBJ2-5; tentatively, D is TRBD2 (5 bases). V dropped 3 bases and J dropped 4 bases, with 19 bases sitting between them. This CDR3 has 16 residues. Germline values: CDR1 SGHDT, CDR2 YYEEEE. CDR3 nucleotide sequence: TGTGCCAGCAGCTCTAAAATTTTAGGACGGGGAGAGACCCAGTACTTC. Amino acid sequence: CASSSKILGRGETQYF.

The DNA for the CDR3 is TGTGCCAGCAGCTTAAGGCCAGGGGGCAATGATGAAGCTTTCTTT. Protein sequence: CASSLRPGGNDEAFF. The chain joins TRBV7-9 to TRBJ1-1, with TRBD1 identical over 8 bases. Germline loops: CDR1 SEHNR, CDR2 FQNEAQ (reference sequence). The CDR3 runs 15 residues. J gave up 7 bases and V 2 bases, and 9 bases lay outside the gene matches. The variable domain in full, completed from reference TRBV7-9 and TRBJ1-1, reads DTGVSQNPRHKITKRGQNVTFRCDPISEHNRLYWYRQTLGQGPEFLTYFQNEAQLEKSRLLSDRFSAERPKGSFSTLEIQRTEQGDSAMYLCASSLRPGGNDEAFFGQGTRLTVV.

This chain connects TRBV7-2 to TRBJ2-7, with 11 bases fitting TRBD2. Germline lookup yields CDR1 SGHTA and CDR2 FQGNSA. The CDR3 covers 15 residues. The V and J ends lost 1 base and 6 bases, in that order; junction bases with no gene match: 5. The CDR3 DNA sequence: TGTGCCAGCAGCTTAGAGAATAGCGGGAGGGCCGAGCAGTACTTC. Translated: CASSLENSGRAEQYF.

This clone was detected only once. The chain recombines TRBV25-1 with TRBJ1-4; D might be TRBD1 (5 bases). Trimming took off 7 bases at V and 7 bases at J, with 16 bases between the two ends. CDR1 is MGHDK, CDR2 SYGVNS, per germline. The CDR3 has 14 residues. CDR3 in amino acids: CASTATAASEKLFF. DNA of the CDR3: TGTGCCAGCACTGCGACAGCCGCCAGTGAAAAACTGTTTTTT.

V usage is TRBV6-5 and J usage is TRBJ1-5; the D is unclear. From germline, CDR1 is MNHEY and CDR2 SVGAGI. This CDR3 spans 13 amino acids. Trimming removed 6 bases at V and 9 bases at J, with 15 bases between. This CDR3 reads CASSDRWGGPQHF. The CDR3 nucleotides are TGTGCCAGCAGCGACCGTTGGGGAGGGCCCCAGCATTTT.

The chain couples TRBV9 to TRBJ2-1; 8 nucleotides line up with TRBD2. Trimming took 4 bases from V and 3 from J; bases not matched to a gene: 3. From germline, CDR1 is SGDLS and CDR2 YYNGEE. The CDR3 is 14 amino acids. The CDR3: CASSPGGDYNEQFF. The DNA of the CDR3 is TGTGCCAGCAGCCCGGGGGGGGACTACAATGAGCAGTTCTTC. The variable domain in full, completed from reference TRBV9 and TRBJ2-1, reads DSGVTQTPKHLITATGQRVTLRCSPRSGDLSVYWYQQSLDQGLQFLIQYYNGEERAKGNILERFSAQQFPDLHSELNLSSLELGDSALYFCASSPGGDYNEQFFGPGTRLTVL.

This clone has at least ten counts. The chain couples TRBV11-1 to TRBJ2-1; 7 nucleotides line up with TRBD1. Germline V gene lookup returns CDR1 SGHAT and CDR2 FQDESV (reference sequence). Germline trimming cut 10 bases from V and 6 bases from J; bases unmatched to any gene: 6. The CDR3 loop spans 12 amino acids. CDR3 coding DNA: TGTGCCACCGGGACAGTTAGCAATGAGCAGTTCTTC. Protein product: CATGTVSNEQFF.

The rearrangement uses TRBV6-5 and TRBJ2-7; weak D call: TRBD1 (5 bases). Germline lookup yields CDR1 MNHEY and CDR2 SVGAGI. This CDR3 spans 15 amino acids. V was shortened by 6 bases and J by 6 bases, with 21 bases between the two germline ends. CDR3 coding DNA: TGTGCCAGCAGCTTTAGAACAGGCGGAGTAGGCGAGCAGTACTTC. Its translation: CASSFRTGGVGEQYF.

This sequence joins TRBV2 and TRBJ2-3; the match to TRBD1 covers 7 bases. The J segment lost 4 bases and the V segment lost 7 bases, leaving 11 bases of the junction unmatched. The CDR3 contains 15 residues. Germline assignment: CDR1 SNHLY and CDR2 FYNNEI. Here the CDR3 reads CASTGWTGPADTQYF. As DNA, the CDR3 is TGTGCCAGCACTGGGTGGACAGGCCCCGCAGATACGCAGTATTTT.

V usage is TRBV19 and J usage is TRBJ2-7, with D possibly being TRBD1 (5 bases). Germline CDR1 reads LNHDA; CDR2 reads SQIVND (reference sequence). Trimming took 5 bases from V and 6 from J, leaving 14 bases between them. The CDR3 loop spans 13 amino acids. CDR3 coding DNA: TGTGCCAGTAGTTTTCGGACAATATCCGAGCAGTACTTC. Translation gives CASSFRTISEQYF. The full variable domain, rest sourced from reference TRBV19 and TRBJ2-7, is DGGITQSPKYLFRKEGQNVTLSCEQNLNHDAMYWYRQDPGQGLRLIYYSQIVNDFQKGDIAEGYSVSREKKESFPLTVTSAQKNPTAFYLCASSFRTISEQYFGPGTRLTVT.

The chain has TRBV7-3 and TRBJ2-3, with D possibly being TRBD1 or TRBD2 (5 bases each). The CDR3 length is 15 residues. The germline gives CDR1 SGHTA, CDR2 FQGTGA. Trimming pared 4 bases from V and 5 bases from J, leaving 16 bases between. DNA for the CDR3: TGTGCCAGCAGCTCGACCCGGGACGATTTAGATACGCAGTATTTT. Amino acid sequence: CASSSTRDDLDTQYF.

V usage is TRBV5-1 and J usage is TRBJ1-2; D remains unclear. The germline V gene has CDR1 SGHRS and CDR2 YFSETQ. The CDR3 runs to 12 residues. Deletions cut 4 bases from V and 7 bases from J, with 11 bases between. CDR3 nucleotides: TGCGCCAGCAGCGGCAATGGATCTGGCTACACCTTC. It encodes CASSGNGSGYTF.